The entry below describes one T cell receptor beta chain. Its cognate antigen is unknown. The sample is drawn from a study of T cells in localized non-small cell lung cancer. Sequencing was performed with immunoSEQ multiplex PCR; in TCRdb, only in-frame clones are kept and a portion is missing. The table lists around 50,000 clones, about 88% of them singletons. Germline V CDR1 and CDR2: MNHEY, SMNVEV (reference sequence). Trimming cost V 7 bases and J 3 bases, with 18 bases left between them. The CDR3 runs 15 residues. General study results and limits: Greater blood T cell density accompanied longer overall survival. Heterogeneity is still possible, as just one tumor region was sequenced. Adjacent lung was found to contain a median about 55 of the top 100 tumor clones. Adjacent uninvolved lung tissue had the highest T cell clonality, exceeding tumor.

The source is a female donor with stage II lung adenocarcinoma. Source: PBMCs, taken before any cancer treatment. The rearrangement links TRBV27 to TRBJ1-1, with a weak D call TRBD1 (6 bases). CDR3 sequence reads: CASKPSAGGHTEAFF. In DNA form, the CDR3 reads TGTGCCAGCAAACCTTCTGCGGGGGGCCACACTGAAGCTTTCTTT.